This T cell receptor (beta chain) was found in a study of cytomegalovirus exposure and HLA in healthy donors. Regarding the study as a whole: Across HLA loci, a later analysis found differing TCR association rates, with DRB1 most and HLA-C fewest. Prediction of most subjects' HLA-A and HLA-B alleles by TCR beta sequences was reportedly accurate.

This CDR3 has 13 residues. Germline values: CDR1 MNHNY, CDR2 SVGAGI (reference sequence). Trimming took 5 bases from V and 6 from J; bases not matched to a gene: 1. Comment on this clone: Antigen specificity is unknown.

With 60 Vbeta and 13 Jbeta primers, the PCR was carried out. In the original processing: It was a later analysis that counted tens of millions of unique TCR beta chains, of which roughly 11 million were shared. Profiling relied on immunoSEQ multiplex PCR, and the TCRdb table lists in-frame clones only, not all of them. Clone size and V and J calls were adopted from that table, with D and trimming inferred from the DNA. The data contain 100,000 to 150,000 clones, more than 75% of them singletons. Donors consisted of healthy bone marrow donors. The origin of this receptor is a female donor in good health and CMV-seronegative. The sequenced sample consisted of PBMCs. V and J are TRBV6-6 and TRBJ1-5, with 10 nucleotides matching TRBD1. The CDR3 loop is CASSRQGAQPQHF. The CDR3 DNA reads TGTGCCAGCAGTCGACAGGGGGCTCAGCCCCAGCATTTT.